What follows are 3 T cell receptor beta chains derived from one specimen sequenced in a study of T cell clonality in common variable immunodeficiency. Overall study results and limits: Reportedly, TCR beta sequences from common variable immunodeficiency showed fewer deletions and N-nucleotide insertions.

Clones were read by immunoSEQ multiplex PCR, and TCRdb kept only the in-frame ones, dropping some. The sample was found to contain tens of thousands of clones, and every one recurs. Their antigen targets remain unknown. The specimen sequenced was peripheral blood mononuclear cells. These receptors were obtained from a human donor with common variable immunodeficiency.

This clone has ten or more counts. The CDR3 is cut off 3 residues early in the read; its end comes from the germline J gene. The chain couples TRBV18 to TRBJ2-1, with 10 bases identical to TRBD2. After removal of 3 bases from V and 9 bases from J, the junction contained 8 bases not matched to a gene. CDR3 length: 15 amino acids. The germline V gene encodes CDR1 KGHSH and CDR2 LQKENI. CDR3 DNA, as far as it was read: TGTGCCAGCTCACCGCCTAGCGGGAGCGCGAGTGAG. This sequence encodes CASSPPSGSASE. The full-length CDR3 reads as CASSPPSGSASEQFF.

Only a few counts were recorded for this clone. The read halts 3 residues ahead of the CDR3 end, with the missing end drawn from the germline J gene. The rearrangement joins TRBV7-9 to TRBJ2-5, with 7 nucleotides matching TRBD2. Germline V gene sequence: CDR1 SEHNR, CDR2 FQNEAQ (reference sequence). V shed 3 bases, J shed 5 bases, and the junction held 6 bases outside the gene matches. The length of the CDR3 is 14 residues. The CDR3 sequence is CASSFSGASETQYF. CDR3 DNA, as far as it was read: TGTGCCAGCAGCTTCAGCGGGGCCTCGGAGACC. The full variable domain, its missing parts supplied by reference TRBV7-9 and TRBJ2-5, is DTGVSQNPRHKITKRGQNVTFRCDPISEHNRLYWYRQTLGQGPEFLTYFQNEAQLEKSRLLSDRFSAERPKGSFSTLEIQRTEQGDSAMYLCASSFSGASETQYFGPGTRLLVL.

At least ten counts were recorded for this clone. At one end, the junction sequence differs from germline, possibly due to a read error. The sequenced fragment ends 3 residues before the CDR3 boundary, so the rest is inferred from the germline J gene. This chain links TRBV14 with TRBJ2-7; 8 nucleotides line up with TRBD2. The CDR3 runs to 14 residues. CDR1 SGHDN and CDR2 FVKESK come from the germline V gene. The CDR3: CASSQGTSSYEQYF. Partial CDR3 DNA: TGTGCCAGCAGTCAAGGGACTAGCTCCTACGAG. Full variable domain (outside the CDR3, taken from reference TRBV14 and TRBJ2-7): EAGVTQFPSHSVIEKGQTVTLRCDPISGHDNLYWYRRVMGKEIKFLLHFVKESKQDESGMPNNRFLAERTGGTYSTLKVQPAELEDSGVYFCASSQGTSSYEQYFGPGTRLTVT.